One TCR beta chain is described in this entry. The data are from a study of cytomegalovirus exposure and HLA in healthy donors. Study background: The same platform as the roughly 630 first-cohort repertoires was used for the 120 validation repertoires, a later analysis reported.

Here immunoSEQ multiplex PCR was the method, and the copy in TCRdb shows in-frame clones only, minus some. The sample consists of approximately 220,000 clones, about 87% of them appearing once. The CDR3 totals 17 residues. V lost 1 base, J lost 2 bases, and 4 bases stayed unmatched. Germline lookup yields CDR1 SGHKS and CDR2 YYEKEE (reference sequence). This chain joins TRBV5-5 and TRBJ2-6; 9 positions agree with TRBD1. What was sequenced was PBMCs. The clonotype originates from a young man in good health and CMV-seronegative. This CDR3 reads CASSLSRDRAGANVLTF. The CDR3 nucleotides are TGTGCCAGCAGCTTGTCCCGGGACAGGGCTGGGGCCAACGTCCTGACTTTC.